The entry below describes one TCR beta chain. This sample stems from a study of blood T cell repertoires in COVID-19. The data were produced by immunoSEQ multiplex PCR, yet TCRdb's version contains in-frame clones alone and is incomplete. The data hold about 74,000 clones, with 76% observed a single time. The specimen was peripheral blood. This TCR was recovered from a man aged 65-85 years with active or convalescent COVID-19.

The CDR3 sequence is CASSQLAVTDTQYF. In DNA, the CDR3 is TGTGCCAGCAGCCAACTAGCGGTCACAGATACGCAGTATTTT. The rearrangement links TRBV14 to TRBJ2-3, with TRBD2 matching over 7 bases. The J segment lost 2 bases and the V segment lost 2 bases, leaving 1 base of the junction unmatched. Germline values: CDR1 SGHDN, CDR2 FVKESK. This CDR3 spans 14 amino acids.